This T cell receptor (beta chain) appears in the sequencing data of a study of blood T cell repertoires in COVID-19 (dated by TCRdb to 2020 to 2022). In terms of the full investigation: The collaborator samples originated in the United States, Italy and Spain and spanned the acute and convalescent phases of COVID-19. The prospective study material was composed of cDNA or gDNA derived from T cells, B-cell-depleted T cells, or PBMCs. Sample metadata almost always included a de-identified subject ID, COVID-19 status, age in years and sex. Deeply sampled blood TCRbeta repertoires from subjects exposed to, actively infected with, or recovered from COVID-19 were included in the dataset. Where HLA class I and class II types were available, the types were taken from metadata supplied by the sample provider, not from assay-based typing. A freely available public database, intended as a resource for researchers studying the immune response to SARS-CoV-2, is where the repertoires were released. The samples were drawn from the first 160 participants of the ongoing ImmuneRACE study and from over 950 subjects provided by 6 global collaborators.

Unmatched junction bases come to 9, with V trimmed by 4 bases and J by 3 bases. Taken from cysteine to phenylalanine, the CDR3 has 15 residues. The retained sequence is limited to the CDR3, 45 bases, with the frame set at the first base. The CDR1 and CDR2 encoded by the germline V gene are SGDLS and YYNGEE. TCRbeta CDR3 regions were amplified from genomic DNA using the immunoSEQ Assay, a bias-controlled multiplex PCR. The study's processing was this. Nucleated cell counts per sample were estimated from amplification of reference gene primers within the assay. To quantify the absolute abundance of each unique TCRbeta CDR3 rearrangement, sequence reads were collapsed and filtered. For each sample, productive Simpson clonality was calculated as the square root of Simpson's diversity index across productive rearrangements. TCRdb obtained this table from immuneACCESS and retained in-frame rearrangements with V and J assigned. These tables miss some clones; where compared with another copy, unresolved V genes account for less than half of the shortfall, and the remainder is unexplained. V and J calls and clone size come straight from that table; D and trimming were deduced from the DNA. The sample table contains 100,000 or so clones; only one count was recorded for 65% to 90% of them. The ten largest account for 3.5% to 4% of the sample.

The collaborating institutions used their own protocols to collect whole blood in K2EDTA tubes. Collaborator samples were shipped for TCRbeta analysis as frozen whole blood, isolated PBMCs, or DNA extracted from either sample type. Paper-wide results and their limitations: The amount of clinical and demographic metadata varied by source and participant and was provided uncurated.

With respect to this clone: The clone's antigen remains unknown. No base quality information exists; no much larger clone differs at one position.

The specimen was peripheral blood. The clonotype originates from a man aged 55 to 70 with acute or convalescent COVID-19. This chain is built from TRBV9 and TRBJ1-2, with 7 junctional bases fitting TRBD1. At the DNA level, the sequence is TGTGCCAGCAGCTTTGGTAGGGGGCAGGACTATGGCTACACCTTC. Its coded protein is CASSFGRGQDYGYTF.